This TCR beta chain emerged from a study of T cell responses to AZD1222 COVID-19 vaccine. About the research overall: Doses given second, at about 4 or about 12 weeks, were pooled.

Sequencing was performed with immunoSEQ multiplex PCR; in TCRdb, only in-frame clones are kept and a portion is missing. This sample has around 120,000 clones, with around 93% found just once. CDR3 length: 15 residues. Trimming left V 1 base short and J 5 bases short, with 12 bases between. The germline CDR1 and CDR2 sequences are LNHDA and SQIVND (reference sequence). Here the sequenced sample was peripheral blood, taken on day 0 of AZD1222 vaccination. The V and J genes are TRBV19 and TRBJ1-5; D might be TRBD1 (5 bases). The TCR originated in an adult in good health. The CDR3 coding sequence is TGTGCCAGTAGTATAGGTAGGGGCCGGGATCAGCCCCAGCATTTT. Encoded protein: CASSIGRGRDQPQHF.